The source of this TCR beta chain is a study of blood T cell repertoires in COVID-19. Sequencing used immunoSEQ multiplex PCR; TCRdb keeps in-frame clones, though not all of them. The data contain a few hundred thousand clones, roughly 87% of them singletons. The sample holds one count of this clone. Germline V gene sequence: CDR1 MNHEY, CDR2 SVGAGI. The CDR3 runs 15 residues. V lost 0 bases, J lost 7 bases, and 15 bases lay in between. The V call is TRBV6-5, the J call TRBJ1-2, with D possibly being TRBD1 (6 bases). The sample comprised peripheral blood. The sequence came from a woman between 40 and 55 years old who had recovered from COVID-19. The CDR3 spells CASSYSTGLEVGYTF. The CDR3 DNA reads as TGTGCCAGCAGTTACTCGACAGGCTTAGAAGTTGGCTACACCTTC.